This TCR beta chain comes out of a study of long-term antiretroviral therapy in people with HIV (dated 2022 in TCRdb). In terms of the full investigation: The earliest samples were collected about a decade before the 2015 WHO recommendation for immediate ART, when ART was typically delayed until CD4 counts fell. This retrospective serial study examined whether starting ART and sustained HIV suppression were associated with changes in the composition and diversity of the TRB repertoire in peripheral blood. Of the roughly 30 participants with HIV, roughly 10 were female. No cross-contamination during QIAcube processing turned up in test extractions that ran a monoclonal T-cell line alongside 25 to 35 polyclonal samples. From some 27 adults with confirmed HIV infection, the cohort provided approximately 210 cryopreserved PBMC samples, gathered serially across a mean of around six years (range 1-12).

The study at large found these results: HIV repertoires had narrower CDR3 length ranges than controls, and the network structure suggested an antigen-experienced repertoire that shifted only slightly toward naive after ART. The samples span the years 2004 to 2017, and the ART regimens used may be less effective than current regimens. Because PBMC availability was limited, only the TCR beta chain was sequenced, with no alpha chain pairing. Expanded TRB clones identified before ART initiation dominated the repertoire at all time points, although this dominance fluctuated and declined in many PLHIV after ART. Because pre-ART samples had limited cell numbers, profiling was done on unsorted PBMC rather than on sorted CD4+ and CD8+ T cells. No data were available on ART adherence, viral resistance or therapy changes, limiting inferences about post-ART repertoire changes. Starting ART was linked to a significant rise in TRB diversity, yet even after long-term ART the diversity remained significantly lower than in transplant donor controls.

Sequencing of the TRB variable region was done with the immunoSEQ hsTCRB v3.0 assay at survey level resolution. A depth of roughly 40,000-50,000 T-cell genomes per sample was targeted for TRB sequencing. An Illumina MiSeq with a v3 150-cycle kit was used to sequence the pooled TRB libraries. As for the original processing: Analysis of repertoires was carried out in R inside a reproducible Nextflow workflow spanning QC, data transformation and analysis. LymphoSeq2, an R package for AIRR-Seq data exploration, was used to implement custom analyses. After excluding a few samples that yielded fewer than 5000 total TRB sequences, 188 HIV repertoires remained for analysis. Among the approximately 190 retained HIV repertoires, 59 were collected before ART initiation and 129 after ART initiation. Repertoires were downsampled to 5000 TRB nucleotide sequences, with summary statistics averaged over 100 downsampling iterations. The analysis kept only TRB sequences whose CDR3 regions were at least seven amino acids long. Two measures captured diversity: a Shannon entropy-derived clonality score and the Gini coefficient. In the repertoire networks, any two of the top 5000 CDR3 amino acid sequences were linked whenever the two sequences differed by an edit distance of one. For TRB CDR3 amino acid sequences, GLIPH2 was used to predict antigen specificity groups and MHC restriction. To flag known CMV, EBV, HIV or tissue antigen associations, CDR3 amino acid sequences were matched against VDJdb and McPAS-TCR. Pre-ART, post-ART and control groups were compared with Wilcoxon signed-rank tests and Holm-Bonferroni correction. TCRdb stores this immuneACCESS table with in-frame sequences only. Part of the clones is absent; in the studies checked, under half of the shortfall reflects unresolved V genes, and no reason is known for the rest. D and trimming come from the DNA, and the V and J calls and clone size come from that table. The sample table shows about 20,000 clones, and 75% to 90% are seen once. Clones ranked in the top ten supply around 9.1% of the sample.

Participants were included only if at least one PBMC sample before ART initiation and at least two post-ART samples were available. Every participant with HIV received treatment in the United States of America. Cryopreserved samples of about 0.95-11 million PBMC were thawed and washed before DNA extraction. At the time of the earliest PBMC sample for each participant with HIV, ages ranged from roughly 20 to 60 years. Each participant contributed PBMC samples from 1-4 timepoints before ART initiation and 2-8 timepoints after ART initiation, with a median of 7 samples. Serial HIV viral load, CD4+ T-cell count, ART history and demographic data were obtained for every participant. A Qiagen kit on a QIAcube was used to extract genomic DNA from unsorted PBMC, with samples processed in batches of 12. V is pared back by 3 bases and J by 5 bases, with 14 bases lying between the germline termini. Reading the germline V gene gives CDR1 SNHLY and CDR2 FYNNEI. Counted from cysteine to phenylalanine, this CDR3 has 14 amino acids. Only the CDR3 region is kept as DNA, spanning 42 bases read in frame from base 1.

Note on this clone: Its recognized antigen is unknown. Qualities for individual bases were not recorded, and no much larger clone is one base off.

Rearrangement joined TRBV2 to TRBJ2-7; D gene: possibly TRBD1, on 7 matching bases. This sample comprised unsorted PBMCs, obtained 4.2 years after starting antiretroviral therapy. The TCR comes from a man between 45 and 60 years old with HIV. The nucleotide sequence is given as TGTGCCAGCAGTGATTTCAGGGGGGCCGACGAGCAGTACTTC. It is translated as CASSDFRGADEQYF.